Each of the 6 T cell receptor beta chains below was sequenced from the same sample in a study of breast tumors, draining lymph nodes, adjacent tissues. Each CDR3 protein is one row after TCRdb ran MiXCR on the multiplex PCR reads. The sample yields 25,000 to 40,000 distinct CDR3 sequences, roughly 63% seen once. Input material: breast tumor tissue. These TCRs come from a female donor with breast cancer. Some clones in this sample may be carry-over from other donors' samples.

The chain is built from TRBV24-1 and TRBJ2-3; TRBD1 matches at 9 bases. Trimming at V came to 1 base and at J to 1 base, leaving 2 bases not matched to a gene. The CDR3 sequence is 16 residues long. Germline V lookup: CDR1 KGHDR, CDR2 SFDVKD. The CDR3 here is CATSDLRDRGTDTQYF. CDR3 DNA: TGTGCCACCAGTGATTTACGGGACAGGGGCACAGATACGCAGTATTTT.

The chain is built from TRBV5-1 and TRBJ2-7; maybe TRBD2 (5 bases). V dropped 8 bases and J dropped 3 bases, with 21 bases sitting between them. Germline lookup yields CDR1 SGHRS and CDR2 YFSETQ. The length of the CDR3 is 15 residues. CDR3 in DNA: TGCGCCAGTACGTCAACGAGGGCCTGGGGCTACGAGCAGTACTTC. It specifies CASTSTRAWGYEQYF.

This clonotype was seen ten or more times. At one end, the junction sequence differs from germline, possibly due to a read error. The chain has TRBV7-2 and TRBJ1-2, with no clear D. Per germline, CDR1 SGHTA and CDR2 FQGNSA. The CDR3 sequence is 14 residues long. CDR3 nucleotide sequence: TGTGCCAGCGGCTTTAGGCAGAGAAGCTATGGCTACACCTTC. Amino acids: CASGFRQRSYGYTF.

This sequence joins TRBV7-2 and TRBJ1-4, with D uncertain. CDR3 length equals 16 residues. Trimming removed 5 bases at V and 4 bases at J, with 17 bases between. The V gene's germline CDR1 is SGHTA and CDR2 FQGNSA. CDR3 coding DNA: TGTGCCAGCAGCCTAGGCACCGTCGCCTTTAATGAAAAACTGTTTTTT. Translated, it gives CASSLGTVAFNEKLFF.

This clonotype was picked up many times. This chain links TRBV6-2 or TRBV6-3 with TRBJ2-5; the match to TRBD2 covers 14 bases. With 7 bases clipped from V and 4 bases from J, the junction kept 5 bases outside the gene matches. The germline V gene encodes CDR1 MNHEY and CDR2 SVGEGT. The CDR3 sequence is 15 residues long. This chain's CDR3 is CASTLTSGGAETQYF. CDR3 nucleotides: TGTGCCAGCACCTTGACTAGCGGGGGGGCAGAGACCCAGTACTTC.

By proportion, this clonotype is medium-sized (0.01 to 0.1%). The chain combines TRBV25-1 with TRBJ1-2, with D possibly TRBD1 on 6 matching bases. CDR3 length: 16 residues. Per the germline V gene, CDR1 is MGHDK and CDR2 is SYGVNS. Trimming removed 5 bases at V and 1 base at J, with 17 bases between. This CDR3 reads CASSPPRGQSNYGYTF. As DNA, the CDR3 is TGTGCCAGCAGTCCGCCTAGAGGACAGAGTAACTATGGCTACACCTTC.